A selection of T cell receptor beta chains follows, all from one sample in a study of blood T cell repertoires in COVID-19. The method was immunoSEQ multiplex PCR; TCRdb's version includes in-frame clones alone and lacks a portion of them. The sample records more than 300,000 clones, roughly 90% being singletons. Sequencing used PBMCs or T cells enriched from blood (not recorded which). These receptors were collected from a woman in her 30s who had been exposed to COVID-19. Both conserved end residues are part of each CDR3. A D gene is named only where the DNA matches it firmly. Clone size is shown for a subset of rows, as once, few, many or a class of expanded clone.

j_call v_call d_call clone_size cdr3_aa cdr3_nt
TRBJ2-7 TRBV11-2 TRBD2 - CASSLEAGKAYEQYF TGTGCCAGCAGCTTAGAAGCGGGGAAAGCCTACGAGCAGTACTTC
TRBJ2-3 TRBV7-9 - - CASSLRGGRSDTQYF TGTGCCAGCAGCTTGCGTGGCGGGCGGTCTGATACGCAGTATTTT
TRBJ2-3 TRBV12-3/TRBV12-4 - - CASSQSTDTQYF TGTGCCAGCAGCCAGTCCACAGATACGCAGTATTTT
TRBJ1-2 TRBV11-2 - - CASSLTPTSRNYGYTF TGTGCCAGCAGCCTCACCCCCACTTCTCGTAACTATGGCTACACCTTC
TRBJ2-2 TRBV9 - - CASSLSGTITGELFF TGTGCCAGCAGCTTGTCCGGGACAATCACCGGGGAGCTGTTTTTT
TRBJ2-1 TRBV7-9 TRBD1 - CASSGTGVSYNEQFF TGTGCCAGCAGCGGAACAGGGGTCTCCTACAATGAGCAGTTCTTC
TRBJ1-2 TRBV3-1/TRBV3-2 - - CASGAGESYGYTF TGTGCCAGCGGGGCAGGGGAGAGCTATGGCTACACCTTC
TRBJ1-2 TRBV10-3 - once CAISGTGANYGYTF TGTGCCATCAGTGGTACAGGCGCTAACTATGGCTACACCTTC
TRBJ1-5 TRBV18 - - CATSGGSNQPQHF TGTGCCACTTCGGGGGGGAGCAATCAGCCCCAGCATTTT
TRBJ2-1 TRBV6-2/TRBV6-3 TRBD2 - CASSGLGGVPGSYNEQFF TGTGCCAGCAGCGGACTAGGCGGTGTTCCTGGCTCCTACAATGAGCAGTTCTTC
TRBJ2-5 TRBV9 - - CASSAMTGQETQYF TGTGCCAGCAGCGCCATGACAGGCCAAGAGACCCAGTACTTC
TRBJ1-6 TRBV18 - - CASSPGEGNSPLHF TGTGCCAGCTCACCCGGGGAGGGTAATTCACCCCTCCACTTT
TRBJ2-7 TRBV12-3/TRBV12-4 - - CASGAGVTYEQYF TGTGCCAGCGGGGCAGGGGTTACCTACGAGCAGTACTTC
TRBJ1-6 TRBV21-1 - - CASSKRQGAPYSPLHF TGTGCCAGCAGCAAACGACAGGGGGCGCCTTATTCACCCCTCCACTTT
TRBJ1-6 TRBV2 TRBD1 - CASRDRGSPLHF TGTGCCAGCAGGGACAGGGGCTCACCCCTCCACTTT
TRBJ2-7 TRBV10-3 - - CAISPGQGGSYEQYF TGTGCCATCAGCCCGGGGCAGGGGGGTTCCTACGAGCAGTACTTC
TRBJ2-3 TRBV4-1 - - CASSHSRDTQYF TGCGCCAGCAGCCATTCACGGGATACGCAGTATTTT
TRBJ1-5 TRBV6-5 - - CASSRDSHGPQHF TGTGCCAGCAGCCGGGACTCTCACGGGCCCCAGCATTTT
TRBJ1-1 TRBV19 - once CASSATFDTEAFF TGTGCCAGTAGTGCTACCTTCGACACTGAAGCTTTCTTT
TRBJ1-1 TRBV6-5 - - CASSLLGGFTEAFF TGTGCCAGCAGCCTCCTCGGCGGGTTCACTGAAGCTTTCTTT
TRBJ1-4 TRBV6-5 TRBD1 - CASSYRAGGYEKLFF TGTGCCAGCAGTTACCGGGCAGGGGGGTATGAAAAACTGTTTTTT
TRBJ2-7 TRBV4-3 - - CASSQGQAYEQYF TGCGCCAGCAGCCAAGGGCAAGCCTACGAGCAGTACTTC
TRBJ2-3 TRBV7-8 - - CASSLARAVTDTQYF TGTGCCAGCAGCTTAGCGCGGGCAGTCACAGATACGCAGTATTTT
TRBJ1-1 TRBV19 - once CASSRNRVEDTEAFF TGTGCCAGTAGTCGGAACAGGGTTGAGGACACTGAAGCTTTCTTT
TRBJ2-7 TRBV3-1/TRBV3-2 TRBD2 - CASSLAGTSGGYTYEQYF TGTGCCAGCAGCCTAGCGGGGACTAGCGGGGGGTACACCTACGAGCAGTACTTC
TRBJ1-5 TRBV5-6 - - CASSWGETGPQHF TGTGCCAGCAGCTGGGGAGAGACAGGGCCCCAGCATTTT
TRBJ2-1 TRBV5-6 TRBD2 - CASSLTAGRSYNEQFF TGTGCCAGCAGCCTGACAGCGGGGCGGTCCTACAATGAGCAGTTCTTC
TRBJ1-4 TRBV7-6 - - CASSRFTMGHPVNEKLFF TGTGCCAGCAGCCGATTTACCATGGGACACCCCGTGAATGAAAAACTGTTTTTT
TRBJ1-1 TRBV19 - few CASSIWAAGAAEAFF TGTGCCAGTAGTATATGGGCGGCGGGAGCAGCTGAAGCTTTCTTT
TRBJ1-1 TRBV11-2 - - CASSRDTLMNTEAFF TGTGCCAGCAGCCGGGACACCCTCATGAACACTGAAGCTTTCTTT
TRBJ1-1 TRBV14 - - CASSQVRIGTVEAFF TGTGCCAGCAGCCAAGTGAGAATCGGTACGGTTGAAGCTTTCTTT
TRBJ1-1 TRBV7-3 - once CASSISTGTEAFF TGTGCCAGCAGCATATCCACGGGCACTGAAGCTTTCTTT
TRBJ1-1 TRBV7-2 - - CASSHDSKGGVSWTEAFF TGTGCCAGCAGCCACGATTCGAAGGGGGGGGTGAGTTGGACTGAAGCTTTCTTT
TRBJ2-7 TRBV4-1 - - CASSQTDTYEQYF TGCGCCAGCAGCCAGACAGATACCTACGAGCAGTACTTC
TRBJ1-2 TRBV6-1 - - CASSEDPGLGGYTF TGTGCCAGCAGTGAAGACCCAGGGCTGGGTGGCTACACCTTC
TRBJ2-1 TRBV4-1 TRBD2 - CASSQAKTTGLAFNNEQFF TGCGCCAGCAGCCAAGCCAAAACGACGGGACTAGCGTTTAACAATGAGCAGTTCTTC
TRBJ2-3 TRBV5-1 TRBD2 - CASSSTSGGTDTQYF TGCGCCAGCAGCTCAACTAGCGGGGGCACAGATACGCAGTATTTT
TRBJ1-5 TRBV12-3/TRBV12-4 - - CASSQALQPQHF TGTGCCAGCAGCCAGGCTTTGCAGCCCCAGCATTTT
TRBJ2-5 TRBV18 TRBD2 - CASSPLSSGGQETQYF TGTGCCAGCTCACCCCTATCTAGCGGGGGGCAAGAGACCCAGTACTTC
TRBJ2-7 TRBV5-1 TRBD1 - CASSSGQGAYEQYF TGCGCCAGCAGCTCTGGACAGGGGGCGTACGAGCAGTACTTC
TRBJ2-5 TRBV25-1 TRBD2 - CASSLSGGAWSETQYF TGTGCCAGCAGCCTTAGCGGGGGGGCCTGGAGTGAGACCCAGTACTTC
TRBJ2-7 TRBV7-9 - - CASSERSMNYEQYF TGTGCCAGCAGCGAGAGATCCATGAACTACGAGCAGTACTTC
TRBJ2-5 TRBV25-1 - - CASAPRVQETQYF TGTGCCAGCGCACCTCGGGTACAAGAGACCCAGTACTTC
TRBJ2-7 TRBV5-1 TRBD1 - CASSRDRGTYEQYF TGCGCCAGCAGCCGGGACAGGGGGACCTACGAGCAGTACTTC
TRBJ2-5 TRBV9 TRBD1 - CASSVDSGQGQETQYF TGTGCCAGCAGCGTAGATTCGGGACAGGGACAAGAGACCCAGTACTTC
TRBJ1-6 TRBV4-3 - - CASSQGRTASPLHF TGCGCCAGCAGCCAAGGGAGGACGGCGTCCCCCCTCCACTTT
TRBJ1-1 TRBV5-4 - once CASSPRGGSVTNTEAFF TGTGCCAGCAGCCCAAGGGGGGGTAGCGTGACGAACACTGAAGCTTTCTTT
TRBJ2-1 TRBV29-1 TRBD1 few CSAQGVNEQFF TGCAGCGCACAGGGGGTAAATGAGCAGTTCTTC
TRBJ2-3 TRBV7-9 - - CASSLSGDRLDTQYF TGTGCCAGCAGCTTAAGCGGGGACAGGCTGGATACGCAGTATTTT
TRBJ2-7 TRBV5-1 TRBD2 once CASSPGGTRGYEQYF TGCGCCAGCAGCCCGGGGGGGACTAGAGGCTACGAGCAGTACTTC
TRBJ2-4 TRBV6-5 TRBD2 - CASRRTSGSKNIQYF TGTGCCAGCAGACGTACTAGCGGTTCCAAAAACATTCAGTACTTC
TRBJ1-2 TRBV5-1 TRBD1 few CASSWQGQSNYGYTF TGCGCCAGCAGCTGGCAGGGACAGTCGAACTATGGCTACACCTTC